This is a list of T cell receptor beta chains from one sample in a study of blood T cell repertoires in COVID-19. Data came from immunoSEQ multiplex PCR; TCRdb stores just in-frame clones and leaves some out. The sample lists hundreds of thousands of clones; 86% were seen once. The sample consisted of PBMCs or T cells enriched from blood (not recorded which). These receptor sequences come from a woman in her 40s with acute COVID-19. Each CDR3 is given with its conserved first and last residue. A D gene is named only where the DNA matches it firmly. Rows may omit the clone size; those that give it use once, few, many or a size class.

v_gene	abundance	j_gene	d_gene	CDR3aa	CDR3nt
TRBV28	-	TRBJ1-5	TRBD1	CASSTAGTGNQPQHF	TGTGCCAGCAGTACCGCCGGGACAGGGAATCAGCCCCAGCATTTT
TRBV4-2	-	TRBJ2-1	TRBD2	CASSQVVRLAGGSSYNEQFF	TGTGCCAGCAGCCAAGTGGTTCGGCTAGCGGGAGGTAGTTCCTACAATGAGCAGTTCTTC
TRBV29-1	-	TRBJ1-1	-	CSVVADTGEAFF	TGCAGCGTTGTGGCGGACACCGGTGAAGCTTTCTTT
TRBV7-2	-	TRBJ2-3	-	CASSYGMGGRGDTQYF	TGTGCCAGCAGCTACGGAATGGGTGGGAGAGGCGATACGCAGTATTTT
TRBV19	-	TRBJ2-5	TRBD1	CASRRDRGETQYF	TGTGCCAGTAGACGGGACAGGGGTGAGACCCAGTACTTC
TRBV4-2	-	TRBJ1-2	-	CASSQDLTGLDGYTF	TGTGCCAGCAGCCAAGACCTCACAGGGCTGGATGGCTACACCTTC
TRBV9	-	TRBJ2-7	-	CASSGPRGIYEQYF	TGTGCCAGCAGTGGCCCCAGGGGAATCTACGAGCAGTACTTC
TRBV28	-	TRBJ2-3	TRBD2	CASSLSDASTSGREADTQYF	TGTGCCAGCAGTTTGTCCGACGCTTCCACTAGCGGGAGGGAGGCAGATACGCAGTATTTT
TRBV28	-	TRBJ2-1	TRBD2	CASSFGGRAWNEQFF	TGTGCCAGCAGTTTTGGCGGGAGGGCCTGGAATGAGCAGTTCTTC
TRBV28	-	TRBJ2-1	TRBD1	CASRHPRDSSYNEQFF	TGTGCCAGCAGGCACCCCCGGGACAGCTCCTACAATGAGCAGTTCTTC
TRBV19	-	TRBJ1-2	-	CASNDFTRGDYGYTF	TGTGCCAGTAACGACTTTACACGGGGGGACTATGGCTACACCTTC
TRBV27	-	TRBJ2-3	-	CASTSQGTPTDTQYF	TGTGCCAGCACCTCCCAGGGGACACCCACAGATACGCAGTATTTT
TRBV9	once	TRBJ2-7	-	CASSVEGGSSYEQYF	TGTGCCAGCAGCGTTGAAGGAGGGAGCTCCTACGAGCAGTACTTC
TRBV5-4	-	TRBJ2-2	TRBD2	CASSPREGAGELFF	TGTGCCAGCAGCCCAAGGGAGGGAGCCGGGGAGCTGTTTTTT
TRBV18	-	TRBJ2-7	-	CASSPPSGEQYF	TGTGCCAGCTCACCCCCTAGTGGGGAGCAGTACTTC
TRBV24-1	-	TRBJ1-5	-	CATSLGGNQPQHF	TGTGCCACCAGTCTCGGGGGGAATCAGCCCCAGCATTTT
TRBV10-3	-	TRBJ1-1	-	CAIRTVNTEAFF	TGTGCCATCAGGACAGTGAACACTGAAGCTTTCTTT
TRBV18	few	TRBJ2-5	-	CASSQAGRQETQYF	TGTGCCAGCTCACAAGCAGGGCGTCAAGAGACCCAGTACTTC
TRBV9	-	TRBJ2-2	-	CASSVGEAATGELFF	TGTGCCAGCAGCGTAGGAGAAGCAGCGACCGGGGAGCTGTTTTTT
TRBV11-2	-	TRBJ2-7	TRBD2	CASSLVGTSGAYEQYF	TGTGCCAGCAGCTTAGTAGGGACTAGCGGGGCCTACGAGCAGTACTTC
TRBV2	once	TRBJ2-3	-	CASYSANTDTQYF	TGTGCCAGCTATAGCGCTAACACAGATACGCAGTATTTT
TRBV27	-	TRBJ1-5	-	CASSWGGKGMPQHF	TGTGCCAGCAGTTGGGGGGGCAAGGGAATGCCCCAGCATTTT
TRBV3-1/TRBV3-2	-	TRBJ2-5	TRBD2	CATGTSGREGETQYF	TGTGCCACCGGGACTAGCGGGAGGGAGGGGGAGACCCAGTACTTC
TRBV6-5	-	TRBJ1-1	-	CASSPGKNLNTEAFF	TGTGCCAGCAGTCCGGGTAAAAATTTGAACACTGAAGCTTTCTTT
TRBV7-9	-	TRBJ2-1	TRBD1	CTDRGLYNEQFF	TGTACCGACAGGGGCCTTTACAATGAGCAGTTCTTC
TRBV24-1	-	TRBJ1-1	-	CATRDSFEAFF	TGTGCCACCAGGGACAGTTTTGAAGCTTTCTTT
TRBV27	once	TRBJ2-7	TRBD1	CASSLGQGASGEQYF	TGTGCCAGCAGTTTGGGACAGGGGGCTTCGGGCGAGCAGTACTTC
TRBV19	-	TRBJ1-5	TRBD1	CASSAQGGNQPQHF	TGTGCCAGTAGTGCACAGGGGGGCAATCAGCCCCAGCATTTT
TRBV4-3	-	TRBJ2-7	TRBD2	CASSQLQGRLAPEQYF	TGCGCCAGCAGCCAACTCCAAGGGAGACTAGCACCCGAGCAGTACTTC
TRBV19	-	TRBJ1-2	-	CASRFGGDAGYTF	TGTGCCAGTAGATTCGGGGGGGATGCTGGCTACACCTTC
TRBV11-2	-	TRBJ1-3	-	CASSTGTAGNTIYF	TGTGCCAGCAGCACAGGGACGGCTGGAAACACCATATATTTT
TRBV9	-	TRBJ2-3	-	CASSVQGGTDTQYF	TGTGCCAGCAGCGTCCAGGGTGGGACAGATACGCAGTATTTT
TRBV3-1/TRBV3-2	-	TRBJ2-3	TRBD2	CASSLRTSGSTDTQYF	TGTGCCAGCAGCCTACGGACTAGCGGGAGTACAGATACGCAGTATTTT
TRBV7-9	-	TRBJ1-1	-	CASLSYMNTEAFF	TGTGCCAGCCTTTCATACATGAACACTGAAGCTTTCTTT
TRBV3-1/TRBV3-2	-	TRBJ1-1	TRBD1	CASSQGQGFTEAFF	TGTGCCAGCAGCCAAGGACAGGGGTTCACTGAAGCTTTCTTT
TRBV3-1/TRBV3-2	-	TRBJ2-7	-	CASSQPGYEQYF	TGTGCCAGCAGCCAACCCGGGTACGAGCAGTACTTC
TRBV29-1	-	TRBJ2-1	-	CSVVDTGSYNEQFF	TGCAGCGTAGTCGACACCGGCTCCTACAATGAGCAGTTCTTC
TRBV19	-	TRBJ2-1	-	CASSRTTYNEQFF	TGTGCCAGTAGTAGGACAACCTACAATGAGCAGTTCTTC
TRBV5-3	few	TRBJ1-5	TRBD1	CARSARQGSNQPQHF	TGTGCCAGAAGCGCCAGACAGGGGTCCAATCAGCCCCAGCATTTT
TRBV5-1	-	TRBJ2-7	TRBD2	CASSFGPRGLAVTYEGYF	TGCGCCAGCAGCTTTGGTCCACGGGGACTAGCGGTTACCTACGAGGGGTACTTC
TRBV7-3	-	TRBJ2-3	-	CASSSGLRDTQYF	TGTGCCAGCAGCTCCGGACTCCGGGATACGCAGTATTTT
TRBV6-5	-	TRBJ1-3	TRBD1	CASSLGQGNTIYF	TGTGCCAGCAGTCTGGGACAGGGAAACACCATATATTTT
TRBV11-2	-	TRBJ2-1	TRBD2	CASSLAAGGGGGEQFF	TGTGCCAGCAGCTTAGCGGCGGGAGGGGGAGGGGGTGAGCAGTTCTTC
TRBV11-3	-	TRBJ2-1	-	CASSPSSPGVNEQFF	TGTGCCAGCAGCCCGTCGTCCCCAGGGGTCAATGAGCAGTTCTTC
TRBV11-2	-	TRBJ2-7	-	CASSTEGTGRGYEQYF	TGTGCCAGCAGCACAGAGGGGACGGGGAGGGGGTACGAGCAGTACTTC
TRBV7-2	-	TRBJ2-7	TRBD1	CASSFGQGATYEQYF	TGTGCCAGCAGCTTCGGACAGGGGGCGACCTACGAGCAGTACTTC
TRBV15	many	TRBJ1-1	-	CATSRDRGAEAFF	TGTGCCACCAGCAGAGATCGGGGTGCTGAAGCTTTCTTT
TRBV3-1/TRBV3-2	-	TRBJ2-2	TRBD2	CASSLTSGKTGELFF	TGTGCCAGCAGCTTGACTAGCGGGAAAACCGGGGAGCTGTTTTTT
TRBV6-5	-	TRBJ1-2	-	CASSRTASANYGYTF	TGTGCCAGCAGCCGGACAGCGTCAGCTAACTATGGCTACACCTTC
TRBV5-4	-	TRBJ1-2	TRBD1	CASSVTGADGYTF	TGTGCCAGCAGCGTGACAGGGGCGGATGGCTACACCTTC
TRBV19	-	TRBJ1-5	TRBD1	CASSVQGEDQPQHF	TGTGCCAGTAGCGTACAGGGGGAGGATCAGCCCCAGCATTTT
TRBV7-9	many	TRBJ1-1	-	CASSSQGNTEAFF	TGTGCCAGCAGCTCCCAGGGGAACACTGAAGCTTTCTTT